A single TCR beta chain is shown here with its context. Its antigen is currently unknown. This sample was included in a study of cytomegalovirus exposure and HLA in healthy donors. Germline V gene sequence: CDR1 SGHRS, CDR2 YFSETQ. V was pared by 2 bases and J by 7 bases, with 13 bases of the junction left unmatched. This CDR3 is built from 17 residues. Primers: 60 Vbeta forward and 13 Jbeta reverse. Only in-frame clones appear in the TCRdb table, and some are missing; sequencing was by immunoSEQ multiplex PCR. The table for this sample gives 190,000 or so clones. Study-level findings and limits: There were reportedly fewer N-insertions in an Asian-associated ancestry cluster than the roughly 610-donor mean, in a later analysis. Sequencing probably produced one cluster of sequence variants that were highly shared.

This rearrangement joins TRBV5-1 to TRBJ2-1; TRBD2 aligns across 9 bases. Material: PBMCs. The sequence derives from a boy aged 5-17 years in good health and CMV-seronegative. CDR3: CASSLDFSGGLGNEQFF. CDR3 coding DNA: TGCGCCAGCAGCTTAGACTTTAGCGGGGGATTAGGAAATGAGCAGTTCTTC.